This TCR beta chain was sequenced during a study of Ad26.COV2.S vaccination and SARS-CoV-2 variants. Assay used: immunoSEQ multiplex PCR; TCRdb lists only in-frame clones, some missing. The repertoire has hundreds of thousands of clones, around four fifths of them found once; the top ten carry almost 7.5%. Germline CDR1 and CDR2: SGHVS and FNYEAQ. V gave up 4 bases and J gave up 2 bases; unmatched junction bases: 3. This CDR3 region has 14 residues. Treatment described: approximately 18 received Ad26.COV2.S at low or high dose, single or two shots; roughly five received placebo; per-sample allocation not given. The samples date from day 63 after the first vaccine or placebo injection.

Sequenced material: peripheral blood, taken in a trial of Ad26.COV2.S vaccine versus placebo. V usage is TRBV7-6 and J usage is TRBJ2-7; 9 bases are shared with TRBD1. The clonotype comes from a person between 18 and 65 years old who received the Ad26.COV2.S COVID-19 vaccine or a placebo. The CDR3 region is CASSSGTGPYEQYF. The CDR3 nucleotides are TGTGCCAGCAGCTCCGGGACAGGGCCCTACGAGCAGTACTTC.